This T cell receptor beta chain was recovered during a study of blood T cell repertoires in COVID-19. The overall study: Spain, Italy and the United States supplied samples that represented acute and convalescent COVID-19. From T cells, B-cell-depleted T cells, or PBMCs came the material, which was cDNA or gDNA.

Authors' methods: Reference gene primer amplification gave estimated nucleated cell counts. The repertoire was sequenced with immunoSEQ multiplex PCR; TCRdb's copy has only in-frame clones and lacks some. Clone size and V and J calls were adopted from that table, with D and trimming inferred from the DNA. The sample lists around 76,000 clones; about 85% were seen once. Per germline, CDR1 KGHSH and CDR2 LQKENI. V lost 6 bases and J lost 2; bases outside the gene matches: 10. This CDR3 is 16 amino acids long. Enrolled during active infection, Seattle patients were then followed longitudinally. The chain employs TRBV18 and TRBJ1-1, with 9 nucleotides matching TRBD1. The TCR was taken from a man aged 50 to 59 with COVID-19, enrolled during active disease. Specimen: peripheral blood. CDR3 coding DNA: TGTGCCAGCTCGCAAGGACAGGGGATCCAAAACACTGAAGCTTTCTTT. Amino acids: CASSQGQGIQNTEAFF.